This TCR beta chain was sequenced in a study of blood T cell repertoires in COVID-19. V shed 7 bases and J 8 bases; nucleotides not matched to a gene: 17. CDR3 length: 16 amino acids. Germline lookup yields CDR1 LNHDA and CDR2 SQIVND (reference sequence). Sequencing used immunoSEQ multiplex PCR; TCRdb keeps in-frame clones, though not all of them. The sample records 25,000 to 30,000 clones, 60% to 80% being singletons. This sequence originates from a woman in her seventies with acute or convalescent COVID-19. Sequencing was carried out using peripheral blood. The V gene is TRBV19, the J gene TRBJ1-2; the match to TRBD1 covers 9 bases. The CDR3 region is CASTTWLTGGSRGYTF. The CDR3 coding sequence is TGTGCCAGTACCACGTGGTTGACAGGGGGATCTCGAGGCTACACCTTC.